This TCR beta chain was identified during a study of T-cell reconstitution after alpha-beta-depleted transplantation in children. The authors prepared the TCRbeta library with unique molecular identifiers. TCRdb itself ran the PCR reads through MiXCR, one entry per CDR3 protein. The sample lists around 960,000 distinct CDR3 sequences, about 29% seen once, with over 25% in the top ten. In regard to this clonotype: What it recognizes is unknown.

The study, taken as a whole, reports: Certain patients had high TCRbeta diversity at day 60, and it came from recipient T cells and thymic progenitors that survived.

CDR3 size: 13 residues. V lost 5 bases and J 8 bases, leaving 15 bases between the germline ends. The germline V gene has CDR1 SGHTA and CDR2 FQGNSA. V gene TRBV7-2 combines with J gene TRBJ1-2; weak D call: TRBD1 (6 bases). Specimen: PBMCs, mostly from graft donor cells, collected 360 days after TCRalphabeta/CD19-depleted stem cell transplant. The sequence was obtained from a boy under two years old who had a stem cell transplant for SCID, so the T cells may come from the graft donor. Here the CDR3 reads CASSLGRGKGYTF. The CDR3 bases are TGTGCCAGCAGCCTCGGCAGGGGAAAGGGCTACACCTTC.